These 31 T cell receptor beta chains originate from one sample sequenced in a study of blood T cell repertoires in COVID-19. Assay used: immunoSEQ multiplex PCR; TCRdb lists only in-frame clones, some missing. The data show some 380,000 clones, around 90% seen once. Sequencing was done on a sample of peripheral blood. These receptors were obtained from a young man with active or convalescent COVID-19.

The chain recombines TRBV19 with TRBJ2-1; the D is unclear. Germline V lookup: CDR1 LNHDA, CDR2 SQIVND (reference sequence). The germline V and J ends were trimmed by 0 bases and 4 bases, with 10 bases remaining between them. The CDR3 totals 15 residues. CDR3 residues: CASSIDRQIYNEQFF. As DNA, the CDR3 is TGTGCCAGTAGTATAGATCGCCAGATATACAATGAGCAGTTCTTC.

The CDR3 DNA follows: TGTGCCAGCTCACGACCTCCTCCGGGACAGGGCTTTTACGAGCAGTACTTC. Amino acids: CASSRPPPGQGFYEQYF. The V and J genes are TRBV18 and TRBJ2-7, with 9 bases matching TRBD1. With 4 bases clipped from V and 4 bases from J, the junction kept 14 bases outside the gene matches. There are 17 residues in the CDR3. Germline V gives CDR1 KGHSH, CDR2 LQKENI.

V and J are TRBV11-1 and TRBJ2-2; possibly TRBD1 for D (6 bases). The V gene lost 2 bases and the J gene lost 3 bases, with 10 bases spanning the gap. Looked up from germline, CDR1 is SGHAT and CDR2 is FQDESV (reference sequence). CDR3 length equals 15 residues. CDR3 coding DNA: TGTGCCAGCAGCTTATTGGCAGGGGACACCGGGGAGCTGTTTTTT. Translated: CASSLLAGDTGELFF.

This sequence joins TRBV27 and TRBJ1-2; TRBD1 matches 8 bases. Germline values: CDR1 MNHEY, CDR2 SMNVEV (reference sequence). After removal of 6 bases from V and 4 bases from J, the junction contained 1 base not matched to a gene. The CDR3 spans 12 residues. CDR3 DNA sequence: TGTGCCAGCAGCGACAGGGGCTATGGCTACACCTTC. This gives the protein CASSDRGYGYTF.

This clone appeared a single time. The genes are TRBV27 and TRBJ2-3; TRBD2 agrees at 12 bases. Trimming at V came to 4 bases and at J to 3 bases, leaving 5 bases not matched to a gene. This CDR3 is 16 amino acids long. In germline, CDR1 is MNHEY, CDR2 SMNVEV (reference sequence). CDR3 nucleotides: TGTGCCAGCAGTTCGTCGACTAGCGGGAGTACAGATACGCAGTATTTT. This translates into CASSSSTSGSTDTQYF.

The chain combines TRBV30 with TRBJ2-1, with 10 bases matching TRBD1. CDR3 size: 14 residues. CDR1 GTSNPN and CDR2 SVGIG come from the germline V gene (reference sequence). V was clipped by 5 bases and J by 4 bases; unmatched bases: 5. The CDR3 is CAWSGDRGYNEQFF. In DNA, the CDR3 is TGTGCCTGGTCAGGGGACAGGGGTTACAATGAGCAGTTCTTC.

The CDR3 DNA reads as TGTGCCAGCAGCCTCAGGGCTAGGAATTCACCCCTCCACTTT. Its protein product is CASSLRARNSPLHF. The chain joins TRBV28 to TRBJ1-6; a weak D match, TRBD1 (5 bases). Germline V gene data show CDR1 as MDHEN and CDR2 as SYDVKM. This CDR3 has 14 amino acids. Trimming removed 6 bases at V and 7 bases at J, with 13 bases between.

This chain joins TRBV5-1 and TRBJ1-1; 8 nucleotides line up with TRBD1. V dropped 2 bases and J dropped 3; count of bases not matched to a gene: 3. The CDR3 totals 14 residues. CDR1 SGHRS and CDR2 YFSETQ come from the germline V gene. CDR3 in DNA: TGCGCCAGCAGCTTCCAGGGGGCAGACACTGAAGCTTTCTTT. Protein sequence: CASSFQGADTEAFF.

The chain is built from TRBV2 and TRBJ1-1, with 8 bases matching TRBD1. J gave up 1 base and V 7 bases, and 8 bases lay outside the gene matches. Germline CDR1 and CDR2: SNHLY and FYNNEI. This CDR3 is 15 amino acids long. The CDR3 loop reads CASKLGQGSNTEAFF. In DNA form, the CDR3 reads TGTGCCAGCAAACTAGGACAGGGTTCGAACACTGAAGCTTTCTTT.

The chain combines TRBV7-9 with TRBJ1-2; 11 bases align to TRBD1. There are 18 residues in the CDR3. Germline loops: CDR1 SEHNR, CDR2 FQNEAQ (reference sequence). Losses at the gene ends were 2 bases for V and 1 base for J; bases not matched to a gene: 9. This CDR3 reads CASSLPQPGQGVNYGYTF. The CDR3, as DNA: TGTGCCAGCAGCTTACCGCAACCGGGACAGGGGGTTAACTATGGCTACACCTTC.

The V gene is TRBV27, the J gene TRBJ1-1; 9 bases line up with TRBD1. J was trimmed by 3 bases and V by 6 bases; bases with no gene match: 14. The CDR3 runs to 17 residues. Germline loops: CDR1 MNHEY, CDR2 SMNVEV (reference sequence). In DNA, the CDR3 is TGTGCCAGCAGCGACCCCGGGACAGGGCTTTCCGACACTGAAGCTTTCTTT. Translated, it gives CASSDPGTGLSDTEAFF.

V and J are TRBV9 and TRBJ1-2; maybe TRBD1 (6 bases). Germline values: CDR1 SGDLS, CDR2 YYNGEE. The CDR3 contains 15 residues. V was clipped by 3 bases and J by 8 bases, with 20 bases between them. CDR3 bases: TGTGCCAGCAGCGCCCTCAGGGGCCTAAGGGGGGGCTACACCTTC. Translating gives CASSALRGLRGGYTF. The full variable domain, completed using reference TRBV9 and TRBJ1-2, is DSGVTQTPKHLITATGQRVTLRCSPRSGDLSVYWYQQSLDQGLQFLIQYYNGEERAKGNILERFSAQQFPDLHSELNLSSLELGDSALYFCASSALRGLRGGYTFGSGTRLTVV.

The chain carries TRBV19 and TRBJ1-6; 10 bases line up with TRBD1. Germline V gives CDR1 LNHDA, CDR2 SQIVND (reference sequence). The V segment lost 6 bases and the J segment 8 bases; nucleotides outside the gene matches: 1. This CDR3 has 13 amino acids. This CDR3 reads CASRGTGDSPLHF. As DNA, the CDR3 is TGTGCCAGTAGAGGGACAGGGGATTCACCCCTCCACTTT.

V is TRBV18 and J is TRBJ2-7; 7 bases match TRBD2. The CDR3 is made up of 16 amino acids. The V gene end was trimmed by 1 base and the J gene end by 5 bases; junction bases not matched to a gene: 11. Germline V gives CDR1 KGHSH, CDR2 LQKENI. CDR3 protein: CASSPRTSALPHEQYF. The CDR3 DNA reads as TGTGCCAGCTCACCACGGACTAGTGCCCTCCCCCACGAGCAGTACTTC.

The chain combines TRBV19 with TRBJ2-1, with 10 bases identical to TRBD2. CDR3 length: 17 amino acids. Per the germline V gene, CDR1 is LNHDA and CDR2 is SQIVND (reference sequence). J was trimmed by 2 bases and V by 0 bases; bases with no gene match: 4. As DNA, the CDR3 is TGTGCCAGTAGTATAGAATTAGCGGGGGGCCCCTACAATGAGCAGTTCTTC. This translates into CASSIELAGGPYNEQFF.

The CDR3 protein is CASSLMTGVNSPLHF. CDR3 sequence (DNA): TGTGCCAGCAGTCTCATGACAGGGGTGAATTCACCCCTCCACTTT. The chain couples TRBV28 to TRBJ1-6; 8 bases are shared with TRBD1. J lost 7 bases, V lost 5 bases, and 7 bases had no gene match. Germline V gene sequence: CDR1 MDHEN, CDR2 SYDVKM. This CDR3 comprises 15 residues. The full variable domain, completed using reference TRBV28 and TRBJ1-6, is DVKVTQSSRYLVKRTGEKVFLECVQDMDHENMFWYRQDPGLGLRLIYFSYDVKMKEKGDIPEGYSVSREKKERFSLILESASTNQTSMYLCASSLMTGVNSPLHFGNGTRLTVT.

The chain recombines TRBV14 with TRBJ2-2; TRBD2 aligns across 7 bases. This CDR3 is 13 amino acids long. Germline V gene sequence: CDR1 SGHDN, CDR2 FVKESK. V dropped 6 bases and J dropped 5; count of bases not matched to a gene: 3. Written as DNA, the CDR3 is TGTGCCAGCAGGCTAGCGGTTACCGGGGAGCTGTTTTTT. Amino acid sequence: CASRLAVTGELFF.

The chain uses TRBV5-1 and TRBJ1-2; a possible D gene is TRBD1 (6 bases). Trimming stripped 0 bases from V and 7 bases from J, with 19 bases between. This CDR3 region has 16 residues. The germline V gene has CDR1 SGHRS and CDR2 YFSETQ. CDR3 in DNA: TGCGCCAGCAGCTTGGGGACTGGGCAGGGGAAAGGTGGCTACACCTTC. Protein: CASSLGTGQGKGGYTF.

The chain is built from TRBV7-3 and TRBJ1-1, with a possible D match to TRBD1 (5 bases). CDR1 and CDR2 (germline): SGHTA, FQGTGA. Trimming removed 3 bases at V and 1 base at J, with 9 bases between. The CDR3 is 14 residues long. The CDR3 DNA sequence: TGTGCCAGCAGCTTGACAGCTAAGAACACTGAAGCTTTCTTT. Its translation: CASSLTAKNTEAFF.

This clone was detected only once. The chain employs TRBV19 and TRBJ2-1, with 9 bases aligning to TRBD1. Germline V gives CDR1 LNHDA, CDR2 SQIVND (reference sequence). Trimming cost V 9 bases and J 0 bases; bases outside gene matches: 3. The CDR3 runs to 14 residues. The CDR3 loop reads CASRDRASYNEQFF. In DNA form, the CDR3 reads TGTGCCAGCAGGGACAGGGCCTCCTACAATGAGCAGTTCTTC.

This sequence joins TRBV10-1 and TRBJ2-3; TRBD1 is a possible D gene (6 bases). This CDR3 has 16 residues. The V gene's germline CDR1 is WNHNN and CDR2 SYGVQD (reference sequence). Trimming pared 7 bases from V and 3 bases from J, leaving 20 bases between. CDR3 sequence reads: CASTSYDRRRTDTQYF. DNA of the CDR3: TGCGCCAGCACCTCTTATGACAGGAGAAGAACAGATACGCAGTATTTT.

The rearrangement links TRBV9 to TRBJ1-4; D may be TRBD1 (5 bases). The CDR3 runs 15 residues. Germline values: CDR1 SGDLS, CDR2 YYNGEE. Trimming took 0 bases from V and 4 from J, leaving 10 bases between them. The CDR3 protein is CASSVAQGGNEKLFF. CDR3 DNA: TGTGCCAGCAGCGTAGCTCAGGGAGGTAATGAAAAACTGTTTTTT.

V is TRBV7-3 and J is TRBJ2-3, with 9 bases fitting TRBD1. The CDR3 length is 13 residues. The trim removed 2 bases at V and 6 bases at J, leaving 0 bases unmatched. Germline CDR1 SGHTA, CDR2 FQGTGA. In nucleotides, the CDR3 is TGTGCCAGCAGCTTAGGGACAGGGGATACGCAGTATTTT. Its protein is CASSLGTGDTQYF. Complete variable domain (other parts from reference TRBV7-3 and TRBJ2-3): GAGVSQTPSNKVTEKGKYVELRCDPISGHTALYWYRQSLGQGPEFLIYFQGTGAADDSGLPNDRFFAVRPEGSVSTLKIQRTERGDSAVYLCASSLGTGDTQYFGPGTRLTVL.

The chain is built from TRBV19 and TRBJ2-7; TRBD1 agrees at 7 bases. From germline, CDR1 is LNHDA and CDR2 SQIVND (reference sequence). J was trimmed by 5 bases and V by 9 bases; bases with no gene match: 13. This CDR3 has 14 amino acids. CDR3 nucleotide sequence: TGTGCCAGCTCCCCACCGGGACAGTATAACGAGCAGTACTTC. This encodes CASSPPGQYNEQYF.

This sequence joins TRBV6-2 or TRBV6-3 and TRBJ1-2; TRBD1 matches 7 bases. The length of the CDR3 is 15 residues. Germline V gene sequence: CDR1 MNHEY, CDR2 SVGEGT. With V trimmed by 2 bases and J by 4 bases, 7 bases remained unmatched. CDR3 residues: CASSYGQAGIYGYTF. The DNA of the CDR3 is TGTGCCAGCAGTTACGGACAGGCCGGTATCTATGGCTACACCTTC.

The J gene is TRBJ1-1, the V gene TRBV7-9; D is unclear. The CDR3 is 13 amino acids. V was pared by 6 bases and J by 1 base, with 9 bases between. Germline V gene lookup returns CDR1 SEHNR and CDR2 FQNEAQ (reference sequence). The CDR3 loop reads CASRVGANTEAFF. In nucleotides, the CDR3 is TGTGCCAGCAGGGTGGGCGCGAACACTGAAGCTTTCTTT.

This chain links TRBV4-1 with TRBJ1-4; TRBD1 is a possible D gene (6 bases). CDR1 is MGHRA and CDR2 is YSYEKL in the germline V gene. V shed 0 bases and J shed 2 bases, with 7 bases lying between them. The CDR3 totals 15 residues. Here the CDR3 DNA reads TGCGCCAGCAGCCAAGATCAGGGGACTAATGAAAAACTGTTTTTT. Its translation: CASSQDQGTNEKLFF.

In nucleotides, the CDR3 is TGTGCCAGCAGCTTATTAGGACTAGCGGAGAAAAACATTCAGTACTTC. Its translation is CASSLLGLAEKNIQYF. The V gene is TRBV7-2, the J gene TRBJ2-4, with TRBD2 matching 10 bases. The trim removed 2 bases at V and 4 bases at J, leaving 5 bases unmatched. From germline, CDR1 is SGHTA and CDR2 FQGNSA. The CDR3 extends over 16 amino acids.

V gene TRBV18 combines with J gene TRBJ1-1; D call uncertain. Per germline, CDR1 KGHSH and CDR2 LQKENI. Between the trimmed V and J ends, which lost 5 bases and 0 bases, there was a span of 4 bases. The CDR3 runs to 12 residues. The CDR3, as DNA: TGTGCCAGCTCAAATATGAACACTGAAGCTTTCTTT. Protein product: CASSNMNTEAFF.

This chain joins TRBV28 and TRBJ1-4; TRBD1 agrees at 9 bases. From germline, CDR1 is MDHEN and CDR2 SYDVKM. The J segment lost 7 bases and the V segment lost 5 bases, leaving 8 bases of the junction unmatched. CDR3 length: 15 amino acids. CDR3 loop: CASSRPTGGGEKLFF. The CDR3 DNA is TGTGCCAGCAGTCGACCGACAGGGGGTGGTGAAAAACTGTTTTTT. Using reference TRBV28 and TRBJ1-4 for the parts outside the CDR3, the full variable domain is DVKVTQSSRYLVKRTGEKVFLECVQDMDHENMFWYRQDPGLGLRLIYFSYDVKMKEKGDIPEGYSVSREKKERFSLILESASTNQTSMYLCASSRPTGGGEKLFFGSGTQLSVL.

The DNA of the CDR3 is TGTGCCAGCAGTTCGCGAAATAGAGGCACAGATACGCAGTATTTT. It yields the protein CASSSRNRGTDTQYF. The rearrangement uses TRBV28 and TRBJ2-3; the D is unclear. The V end lost 4 bases, the J end lost 1 base, and 12 bases lay between the germline ends. The CDR3 contains 15 residues. In germline, CDR1 is MDHEN, CDR2 SYDVKM.